These T cell receptor beta chains were read from a single sample in a study of blood T cell repertoires in COVID-19. Here immunoSEQ multiplex PCR was the method, and the copy in TCRdb shows in-frame clones only, minus some. The sample records 250,000 to 300,000 clones, approximately 83% being singletons. Sequenced sample: peripheral blood. Receptors were obtained from an older woman with acute or convalescent COVID-19. Each CDR3 is given without its conserved first and last residue.

V gene	CDR3 length	J gene	CDR3 protein
TRBV21-1	12	TRBJ2-7	ASSKGTGAYEQY
TRBV6-5	13	TRBJ1-5	ASRVQGALRQPQH
TRBV6-4	11	TRBJ2-2	ASSDGPPGELF
TRBV3-1/TRBV3-2	13	TRBJ1-2	ASTHEGASLYGYT
TRBV19	13	TRBJ1-6	ASSVAGNYNSPLH
TRBV27	14	TRBJ1-4	ASRLSRIATNEKLF
TRBV20-1	9	TRBJ1-1	SARQGAQAF
TRBV6-5	13	TRBJ2-7	ASIKGGRGSNEQY
TRBV9	17	TRBJ1-6	ASSPAGQGLSSYNSPLH
TRBV7-9	9	TRBJ2-5	ASSVAETQY
TRBV12-3/TRBV12-4	11	TRBJ1-1	ASSPRHHSEAF
TRBV4-1	10	TRBJ2-7	ASSLSVNEQY
TRBV10-3	12	TRBJ2-7	AIIRRQGAYEQY
TRBV18	12	TRBJ1-5	ASSPGPVNQPQH
TRBV3-1/TRBV3-2	14	TRBJ1-3	ASSLAGGLPGNTIY
TRBV28	10	TRBJ2-5	ASRQRGETQY
TRBV2	9	TRBJ1-5	ASRSGQPQH
TRBV23-1	16	TRBJ2-1	ASSQSGGHEISYNEQF
TRBV10-3	12	TRBJ1-1	AIGAAGENTEAF
TRBV5-1	11	TRBJ1-2	ASSPRTDYGYT
TRBV7-9	14	TRBJ1-6	ASSLATGTHHSPLH
TRBV6-6	13	TRBJ1-3	ASSYSDRDRNTIY
TRBV27	13	TRBJ1-4	ASSSAGAGSEKLF
TRBV5-1	13	TRBJ2-2	ASSFSLSGTGELF
TRBV9	15	TRBJ2-1	ASSVALVAPRNNEQF
TRBV24-1	11	TRBJ1-2	ATVGFNSYGYT
TRBV19	12	TRBJ1-2	ASSVRPGQGTYT
TRBV2	13	TRBJ2-5	ASSVRLAGVETQY
TRBV5-1	13	TRBJ2-7	ASSLRTGSSYEQY
TRBV5-4	13	TRBJ2-2	ASSLNRVSTGELF
TRBV13	13	TRBJ2-1	ASYFRGASYNEQF
TRBV9	14	TRBJ2-2	ASSVAAGQGVGELF
TRBV2	11	TRBJ1-1	ASIRQVNTEAF
TRBV30	11	TRBJ1-6	AWSVEDKAPLH
TRBV14	14	TRBJ2-3	ASSQTVSRITDTQY
TRBV18	13	TRBJ1-4	ASSPSGATNEKLF
TRBV5-1	20	TRBJ1-2	ASSFTAGTGRTPSRGGYGYT
TRBV3-1/TRBV3-2	13	TRBJ1-6	ASSQGGWGNSPLH
TRBV3-1/TRBV3-2	12	TRBJ2-3	ASSQGTTGLTQY
TRBV2	11	TRBJ2-4	ASGVGAKNIQY
TRBV12-3/TRBV12-4	11	TRBJ1-1	ASNPIATSEAF
TRBV18	13	TRBJ1-3	ASSPTGLTGNTIY
TRBV3-1/TRBV3-2	13	TRBJ2-5	ASSLQGGGRETQY
TRBV19	12	TRBJ1-2	ASTRQPANYGYT
TRBV18	11	TRBJ2-1	ASSTDREGEQF
TRBV6-6	13	TRBJ1-2	ASSTQGFDDHGYT
TRBV7-3	11	TRBJ2-3	ASSLREGDTQY
TRBV12-3/TRBV12-4	10	TRBJ1-5	ASSPQPQPQH
TRBV19	18	TRBJ2-1	ASSIRSGQVVLVSYNEQF
TRBV2	9	TRBJ2-7	ASRQTYEQY
TRBV5-4	13	TRBJ2-6	ASSKQISGANVLT
TRBV4-1	12	TRBJ1-2	ASSQGGTGGGNT
TRBV7-9	11	TRBJ1-2	ASSSTGSRGYT
TRBV29-1	13	TRBJ2-1	SVDFPAQSYNEQF